This TCR beta chain originates from a study of blood T cell repertoires in COVID-19. This clone was recorded a few times. How the authors handled the data: The assay estimated nucleated cells by amplifying reference gene primers. Only in-frame clones appear in the TCRdb table, and some are missing; sequencing was by immunoSEQ multiplex PCR. The D gene and trimming were derived from the DNA, and the V and J assignments and clone size from that table. The data show a few hundred thousand clones, about nine tenths seen once. Per germline, CDR1 SQVTM and CDR2 ANQGSEA. This CDR3 is built from 14 residues. Unmatched junction bases numbered 5, after V lost 5 bases and J lost 0 bases.

Sequencing input: peripheral blood. The chain recombines TRBV29-1 with TRBJ1-1; 8 bases align to TRBD1. This receptor was identified in a man in his 60s with acute or convalescent COVID-19. The CDR3 loop is CSVPRQGMNTEAFF. The CDR3 nucleotides read TGCAGCGTTCCCAGACAGGGGATGAACACTGAAGCTTTCTTT.